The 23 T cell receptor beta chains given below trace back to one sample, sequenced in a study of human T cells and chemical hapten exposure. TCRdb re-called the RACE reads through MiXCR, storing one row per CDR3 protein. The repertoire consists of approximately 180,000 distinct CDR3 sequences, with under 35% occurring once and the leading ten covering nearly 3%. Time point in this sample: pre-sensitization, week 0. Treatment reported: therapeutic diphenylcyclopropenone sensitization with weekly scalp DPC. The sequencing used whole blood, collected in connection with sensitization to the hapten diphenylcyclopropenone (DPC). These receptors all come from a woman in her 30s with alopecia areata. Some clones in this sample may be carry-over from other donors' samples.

This CDR3 is CASSLDTSGGKEDTQYF. In nucleotides, the CDR3 is TGTGCCAGCAGCTTAGATACTAGCGGAGGCAAAGAGGATACGCAGTATTTT. The chain uses TRBV7-6 and TRBJ2-3; TRBD2 aligns across 8 bases. The V gene's germline CDR1 is SGHVS and CDR2 FNYEAQ. The ends lost 1 base at V and 6 bases at J; junction bases unmatched: 12. This CDR3 is built from 17 residues.

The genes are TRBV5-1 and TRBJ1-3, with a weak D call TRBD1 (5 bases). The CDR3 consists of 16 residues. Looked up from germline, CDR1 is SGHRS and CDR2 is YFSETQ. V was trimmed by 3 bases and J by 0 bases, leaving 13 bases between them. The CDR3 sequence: CASSSDSKSSGNTIYF. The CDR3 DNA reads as TGCGCCAGCAGCTCTGACAGTAAGAGCTCTGGAAACACCATATATTTT. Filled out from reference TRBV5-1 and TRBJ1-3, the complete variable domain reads KAGVTQTPRYLIKTRGQQVTLSCSPISGHRSVSWYQQTPGQGLQFLFEYFSETQRNKGNFPGRFSGRQFSNSRSEMNVSTLELGDSALYLCASSSDSKSSGNTIYFGEGSWLTVV.

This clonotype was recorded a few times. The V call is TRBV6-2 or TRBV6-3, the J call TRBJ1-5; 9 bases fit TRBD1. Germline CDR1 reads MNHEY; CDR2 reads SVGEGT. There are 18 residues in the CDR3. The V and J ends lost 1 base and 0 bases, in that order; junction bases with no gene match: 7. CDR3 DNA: TGTGCCAGCAGTTACTTGCGGACAGGGGTAAATAGCAATCAGCCCCAGCATTTT. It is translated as CASSYLRTGVNSNQPQHF.

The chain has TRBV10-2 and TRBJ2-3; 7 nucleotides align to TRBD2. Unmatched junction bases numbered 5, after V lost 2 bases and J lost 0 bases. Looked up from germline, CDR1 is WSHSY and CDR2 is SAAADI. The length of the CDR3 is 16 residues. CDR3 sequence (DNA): TGCGCCAGCAGTGAGCACCCTAGCGGTAGCACAGATACGCAGTATTTT. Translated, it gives CASSEHPSGSTDTQYF.

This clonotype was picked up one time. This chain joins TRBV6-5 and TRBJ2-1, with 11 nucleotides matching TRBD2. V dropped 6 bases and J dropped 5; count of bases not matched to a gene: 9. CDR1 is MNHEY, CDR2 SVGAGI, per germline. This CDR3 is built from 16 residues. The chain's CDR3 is CASSRPTSGVNNEQFF. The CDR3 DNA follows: TGTGCCAGCAGCCGCCCGACTAGCGGGGTTAACAATGAGCAGTTCTTC.

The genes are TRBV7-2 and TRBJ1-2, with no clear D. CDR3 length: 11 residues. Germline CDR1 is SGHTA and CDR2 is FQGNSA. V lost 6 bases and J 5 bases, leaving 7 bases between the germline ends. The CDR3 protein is CASSYLYGYTF. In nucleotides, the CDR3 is TGTGCCAGCAGTTACCTTTATGGCTACACCTTC.

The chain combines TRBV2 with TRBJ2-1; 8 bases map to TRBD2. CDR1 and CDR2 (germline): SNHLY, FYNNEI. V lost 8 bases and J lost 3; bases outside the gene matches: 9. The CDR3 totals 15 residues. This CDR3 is CASPGGSGVYNEQFF. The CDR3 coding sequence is TGTGCCAGCCCTGGGGGTAGCGGGGTCTACAATGAGCAGTTCTTC.

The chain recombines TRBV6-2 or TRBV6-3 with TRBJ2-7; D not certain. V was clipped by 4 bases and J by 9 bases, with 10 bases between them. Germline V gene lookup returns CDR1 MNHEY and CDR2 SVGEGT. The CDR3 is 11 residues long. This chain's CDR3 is CASSWSLGQYF. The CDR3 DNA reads TGTGCCAGCAGTTGGAGTCTCGGGCAGTACTTC.

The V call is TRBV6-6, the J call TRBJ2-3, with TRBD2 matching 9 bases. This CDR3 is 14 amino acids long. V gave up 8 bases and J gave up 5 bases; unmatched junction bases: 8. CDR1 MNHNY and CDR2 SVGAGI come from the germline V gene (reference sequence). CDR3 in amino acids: CASLAGARGDTQYF. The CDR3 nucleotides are TGTGCCAGCTTAGCGGGGGCCCGGGGAGATACGCAGTATTTT.

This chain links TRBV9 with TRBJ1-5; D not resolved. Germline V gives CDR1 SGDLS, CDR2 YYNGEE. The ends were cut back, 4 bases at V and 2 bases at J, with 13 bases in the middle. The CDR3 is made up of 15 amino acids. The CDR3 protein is CASSPHVGGNQPQHF. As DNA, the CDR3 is TGTGCCAGCAGCCCGCATGTGGGCGGCAATCAGCCCCAGCATTTT. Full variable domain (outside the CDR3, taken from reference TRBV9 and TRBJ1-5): DSGVTQTPKHLITATGQRVTLRCSPRSGDLSVYWYQQSLDQGLQFLIQYYNGEERAKGNILERFSAQQFPDLHSELNLSSLELGDSALYFCASSPHVGGNQPQHFGDGTRLSIL.

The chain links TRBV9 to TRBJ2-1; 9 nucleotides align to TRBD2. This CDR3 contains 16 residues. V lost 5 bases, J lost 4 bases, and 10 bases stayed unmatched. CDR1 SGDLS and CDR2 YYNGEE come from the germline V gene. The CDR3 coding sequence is TGTGCCAGCAGTGCCCATCTAGCGGGGAGTTACAATGAGCAGTTCTTC. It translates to CASSAHLAGSYNEQFF. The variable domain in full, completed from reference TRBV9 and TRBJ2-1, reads DSGVTQTPKHLITATGQRVTLRCSPRSGDLSVYWYQQSLDQGLQFLIQYYNGEERAKGNILERFSAQQFPDLHSELNLSSLELGDSALYFCASSAHLAGSYNEQFFGPGTRLTVL.

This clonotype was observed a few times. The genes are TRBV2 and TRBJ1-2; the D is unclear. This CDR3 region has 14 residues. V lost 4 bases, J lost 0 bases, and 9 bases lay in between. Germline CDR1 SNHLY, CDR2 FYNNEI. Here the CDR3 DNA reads TGTGCCAGCAGTGGGACGGGGTCTAACTATGGCTACACCTTC. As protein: CASSGTGSNYGYTF. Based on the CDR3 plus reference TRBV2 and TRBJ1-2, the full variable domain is EPEVTQTPSHQVTQMGQEVILRCVPISNHLYFYWYRQILGQKVEFLVSFYNNEISEKSEIFDDQFSVERPDGSNFTLKIRSTKLEDSAMYFCASSGTGSNYGYTFGSGTRLTVV.

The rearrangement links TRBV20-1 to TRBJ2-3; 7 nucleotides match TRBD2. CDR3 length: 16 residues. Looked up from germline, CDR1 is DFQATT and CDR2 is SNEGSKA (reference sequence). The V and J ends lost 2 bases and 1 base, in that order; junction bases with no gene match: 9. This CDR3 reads CSARLLSSGRTDTQYF. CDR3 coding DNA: TGCAGTGCTAGACTGCTCTCTAGCGGTCGCACAGATACGCAGTATTTT.

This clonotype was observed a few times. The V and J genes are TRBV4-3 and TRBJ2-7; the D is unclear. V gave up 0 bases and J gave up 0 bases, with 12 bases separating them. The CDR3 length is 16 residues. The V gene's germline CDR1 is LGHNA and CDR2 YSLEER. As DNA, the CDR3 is TGCGCCAGCAGCCAAGACACAAGGCTGAGCTCCTACGAGCAGTACTTC. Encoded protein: CASSQDTRLSSYEQYF.

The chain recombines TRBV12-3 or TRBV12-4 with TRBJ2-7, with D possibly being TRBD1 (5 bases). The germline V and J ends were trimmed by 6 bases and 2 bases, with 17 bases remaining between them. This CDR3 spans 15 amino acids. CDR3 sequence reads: CASSPSADRPYEQYF. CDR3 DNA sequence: TGTGCCAGCAGCCCGTCTGCCGACAGACCCTACGAGCAGTACTTC.

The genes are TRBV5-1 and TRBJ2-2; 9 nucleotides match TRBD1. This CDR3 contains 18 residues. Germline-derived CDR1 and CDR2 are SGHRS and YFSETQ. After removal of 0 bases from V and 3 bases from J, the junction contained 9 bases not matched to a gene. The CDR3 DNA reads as TGCGCCAGCAGCTTGGAACCTGGACAGGGGTACTACACCGGGGAGCTGTTTTTT. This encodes CASSLEPGQGYYTGELFF.

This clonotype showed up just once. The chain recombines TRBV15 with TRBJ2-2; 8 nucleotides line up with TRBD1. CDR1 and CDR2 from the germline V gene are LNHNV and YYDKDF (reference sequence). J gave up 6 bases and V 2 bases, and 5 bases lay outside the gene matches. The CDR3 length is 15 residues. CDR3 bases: TGTGCCACCAGCAGACAAACGGACAGGGCCGGGGAGCTGTTTTTT. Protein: CATSRQTDRAGELFF.

The CDR3 here is CASSLEGGLREQYF. In nucleotides, the CDR3 is TGTGCCAGCAGCCTGGAGGGGGGACTACGCGAGCAGTACTTC. The chain couples TRBV5-4 to TRBJ2-7, with D tentatively TRBD2 (7 bases). Trimming took 4 bases from V and 6 from J, leaving 17 bases between them. CDR3 length equals 14 residues. The V gene's germline CDR1 is SGHNT and CDR2 YYREEE (reference sequence). Supplemented by reference TRBV5-4 and TRBJ2-7, the full variable domain reads ETGVTQSPTHLIKTRGQQVTLRCSSQSGHNTVSWYQQALGQGPQFIFQYYREEENGRGNFPPRFSGLQFPNYSSELNVNALELDDSALYLCASSLEGGLREQYFGPGTRLTVT.

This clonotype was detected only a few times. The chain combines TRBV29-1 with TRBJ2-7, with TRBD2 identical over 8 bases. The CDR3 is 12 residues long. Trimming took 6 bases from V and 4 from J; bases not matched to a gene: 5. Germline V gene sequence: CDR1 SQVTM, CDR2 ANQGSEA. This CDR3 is CSVGGEAYEQYF. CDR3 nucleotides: TGCAGCGTCGGGGGGGAAGCATACGAGCAGTACTTC.

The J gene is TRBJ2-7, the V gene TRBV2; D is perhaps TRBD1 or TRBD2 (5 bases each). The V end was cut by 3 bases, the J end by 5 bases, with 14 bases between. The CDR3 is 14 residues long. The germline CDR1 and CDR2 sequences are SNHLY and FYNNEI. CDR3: CASSDLPGTHEQYF. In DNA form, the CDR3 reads TGTGCCAGCAGTGACCTCCCCGGGACCCACGAGCAGTACTTC.

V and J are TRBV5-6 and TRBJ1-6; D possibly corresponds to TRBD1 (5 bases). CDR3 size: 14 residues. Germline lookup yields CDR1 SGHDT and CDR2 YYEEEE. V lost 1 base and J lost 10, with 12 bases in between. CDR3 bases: TGTGCCAGCAGCTTGCGGGGGGAAGGGTCACCCCTCCACTTT. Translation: CASSLRGEGSPLHF.

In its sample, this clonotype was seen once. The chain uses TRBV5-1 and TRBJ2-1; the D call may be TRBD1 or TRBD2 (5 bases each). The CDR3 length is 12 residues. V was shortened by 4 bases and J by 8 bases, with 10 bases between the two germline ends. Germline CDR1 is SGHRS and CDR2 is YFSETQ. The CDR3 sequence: CASSARDDEQFF. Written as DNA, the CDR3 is TGCGCCAGCAGCGCCAGGGACGATGAGCAGTTCTTC.

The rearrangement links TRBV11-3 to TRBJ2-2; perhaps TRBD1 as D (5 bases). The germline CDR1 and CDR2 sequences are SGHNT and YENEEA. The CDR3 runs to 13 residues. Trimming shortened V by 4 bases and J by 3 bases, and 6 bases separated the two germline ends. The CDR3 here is CASSSRDTGELFF. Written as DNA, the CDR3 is TGTGCCAGCAGCTCCAGGGACACCGGGGAGCTGTTTTTT.